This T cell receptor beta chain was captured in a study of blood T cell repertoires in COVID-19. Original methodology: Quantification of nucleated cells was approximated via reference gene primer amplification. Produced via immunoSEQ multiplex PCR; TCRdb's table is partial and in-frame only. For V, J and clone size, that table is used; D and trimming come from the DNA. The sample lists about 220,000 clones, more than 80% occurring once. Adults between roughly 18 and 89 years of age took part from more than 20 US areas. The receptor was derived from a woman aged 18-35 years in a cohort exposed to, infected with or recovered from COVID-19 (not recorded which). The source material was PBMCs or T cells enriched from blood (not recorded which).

The CDR3 DNA is TGTGCCAGCAGTTCGACAGGAGCCGATGGCTACACCTTC. This translates into CASSSTGADGYTF. The chain is built from TRBV2 and TRBJ1-2; D might be TRBD1 (6 bases). V lost 5 bases and J lost 6, with 13 bases in between. The CDR3 is 13 amino acids. Germline V gene data show CDR1 as SNHLY and CDR2 as FYNNEI.